This entry concerns a single T cell receptor (beta chain). Trimming shortened V by 5 bases and J by 5 bases, and 7 bases separated the two germline ends. Germline V gives CDR1 SGHAT, CDR2 FQDESV (reference sequence). This CDR3 comprises 13 residues. Those enrolled, adults aged about 18 to 89 years, came from about two dozen US areas. Membership in each cohort depended on participant-reported clinical history. This entry comes from a study of blood T cell repertoires in COVID-19. In the source study's methods: Amplified reference gene primers provided the basis for estimating nucleated cell counts. The table came from immunoSEQ multiplex PCR; TCRdb's copy has only in-frame clones and leaves some out. V and J calls and clone size follow that table, whereas D and trimming were derived from the DNA. The data hold 210,000 or so clones, with around 81% observed a single time.

Source material: PBMCs or T cells enriched from blood (not recorded which). This TCR derives from a woman in her forties or fifties with acute COVID-19. This chain links TRBV11-1 with TRBJ1-6, with D possibly being TRBD1 (6 bases). CDR3 nucleotide sequence: TGTGCCAGCAGCCGACAGGATAATTCACCCCTCCACTTT. Protein: CASSRQDNSPLHF.